The 2 T cell receptor beta chains below all came from one sample that was sequenced in a study of CD8+CD57+ T cells in acquired aplastic anemia. Sequenced patients had shown CD8+CD57+ cell expansion by flow cytometry. The study profiled TCR beta VDJ and CDR3 using genomic DNA as template. MiXCR was run by TCRdb on the reads, yielding one entry per CDR3 protein. The data show about 240,000 distinct CDR3 sequences, about 44% seen once. Sequenced: sorted CD4+, CD8+, or CD8+CD57+ T cells (not recorded which) from PBMCs. These receptors were obtained from a human donor with aplastic anemia.

In this sample, this clonotype turned up a few times. The chain is built from TRBV12-3 or TRBV12-4 and TRBJ1-6; unclear D gene. Trimming left V 5 bases short and J 5 bases short, with 19 bases between. This CDR3 region has 17 residues. In DNA form, the CDR3 reads TGTGCCAGCAGTATGGACCCTATCAGTCAGAATAATTCACCCCTCCACTTT. It yields the protein CASSMDPISQNNSPLHF.

CDR3 DNA sequence: TGTGCCAGCAGTTACTCGATGAACGAGCAGTACTTC. Translated: CASSYSMNEQYF. The chain employs TRBV6-6 and TRBJ2-7; no clear D. Trimming took 0 bases from V and 5 from J, leaving 5 bases between them. The CDR3 is made up of 12 amino acids. Germline V gene data show CDR1 as MNHNY and CDR2 as SVGAGI (reference sequence).